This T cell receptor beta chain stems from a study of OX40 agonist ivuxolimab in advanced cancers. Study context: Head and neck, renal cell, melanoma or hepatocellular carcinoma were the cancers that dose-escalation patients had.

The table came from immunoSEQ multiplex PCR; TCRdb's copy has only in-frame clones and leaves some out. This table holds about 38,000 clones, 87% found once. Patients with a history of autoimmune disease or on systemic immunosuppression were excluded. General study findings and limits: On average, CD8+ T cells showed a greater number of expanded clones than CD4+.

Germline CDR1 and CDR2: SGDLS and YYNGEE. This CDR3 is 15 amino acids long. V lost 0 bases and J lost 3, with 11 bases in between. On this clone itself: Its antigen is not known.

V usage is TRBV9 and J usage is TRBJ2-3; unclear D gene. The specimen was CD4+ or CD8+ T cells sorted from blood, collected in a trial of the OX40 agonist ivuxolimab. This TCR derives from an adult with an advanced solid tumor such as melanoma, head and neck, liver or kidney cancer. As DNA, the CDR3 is TGTGCCAGCAGCGTAGGGGGTCTTGGGACAGATACGCAGTATTTT. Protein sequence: CASSVGGLGTDTQYF.